This T cell receptor beta chain was sequenced for a study of cytomegalovirus exposure and HLA in healthy donors. The primer mix had 60 Vbeta and 13 Jbeta primers. This table comes from immunoSEQ multiplex PCR, and its TCRdb copy is limited to in-frame clones, with some not included. The sample has some 100,000 clones; roughly 82% are singletons. Study-wide results and caveats: A later analysis linked some 17,000 TCR beta sequences to HLA alleles at 0.05 false discovery rate. Across donors, sequencing depth was assumed by presence/absence analyses to be roughly uniform. For cytomegalovirus status, the classifier reportedly gave diagnoses with high specificity and sensitivity.

This CDR3 has 14 residues. The germline V gene has CDR1 LNHDA and CDR2 SQIVND (reference sequence). V lost 3 bases, J lost 4 bases, and 9 bases lay in between. This clone appeared a few times. The antigen is not known. The genes are TRBV19 and TRBJ2-2, with D uncertain. Sequencing was performed on PBMCs. The sequence derives from a man in his forties in good health and CMV-seropositive. CDR3 DNA: TGTGCCAGTAGTATCGGTCAGGCCACCGGGGAGCTGTTTTTT. Translating gives CASSIGQATGELFF.